This T cell receptor (beta chain) is drawn from a study of shared clonotypes between healthy human individuals. Study overall: CD8 memory received one plate per donor, CD8 naive two, CD4 memory three and CD4 naive three. Whole-study findings and limits: Among a handful of donors, roughly 5.5% of naive CD4 clonotypes were found in common. Non-shared clonotypes had lower generation probabilities than those shared by all four donors.

As regards this clone: Its antigen is currently unknown. This CDR3 is also generated by other DNA sequences in the sample.

In replicate PCRs of sorted subsets, 150 to 200 ng DNA, 29,000 or so T cell genomes, was used. Measured with immunoSEQ multiplex PCR; TCRdb has only the in-frame clones, and not every one. Counted here are about 2,500,000 clones, about 92% occurring once; the ten biggest clones make up more than 0.12%. This TCR came from a man aged 18 to 29 in good health. The material sequenced was naive CD4+ T cells sorted from blood. Documented subset: CD45RA+ positively selected.

The CDR3 reads CASSSGQTYEQYF. Here the CDR3 DNA reads TGCGCCAGCAGCTCGGGACAGACATACGAGCAGTACTTC. The J gene is TRBJ2-7, the V gene TRBV5-1, with 7 bases aligning to TRBD1. From germline, CDR1 is SGHRS and CDR2 YFSETQ. The ends lost 3 bases at V and 4 bases at J; junction bases unmatched: 4. CDR3 length: 13 residues.